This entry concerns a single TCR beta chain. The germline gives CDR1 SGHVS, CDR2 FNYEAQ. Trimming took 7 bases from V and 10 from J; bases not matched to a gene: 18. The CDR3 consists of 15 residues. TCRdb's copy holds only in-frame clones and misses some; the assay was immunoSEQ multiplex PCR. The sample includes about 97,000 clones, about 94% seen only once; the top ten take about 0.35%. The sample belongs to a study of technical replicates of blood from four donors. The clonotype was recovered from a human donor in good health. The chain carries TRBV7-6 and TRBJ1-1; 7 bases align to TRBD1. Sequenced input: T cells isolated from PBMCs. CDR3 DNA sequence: TGTGCCAGCACCTCTTTTCCCGACAGGGCTTTAGGAGCTTTCTTT. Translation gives CASTSFPDRALGAFF. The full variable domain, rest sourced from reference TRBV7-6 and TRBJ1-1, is GAGVSQSPRYKVTKRGQDVALRCDPISGHVSLYWYRQALGQGPEFLTYFNYEAQQDKSGLPNDRFSAERPEGSISTLTIQRTEQRDSAMYRCASTSFPDRALGAFFGQGTRLTVV.